The 10 T cell receptor beta chains below all came from one sample that was sequenced in a study of Ad26.COV2.S vaccination and SARS-CoV-2 variants. Measured with immunoSEQ multiplex PCR; TCRdb has only the in-frame clones, and not every one. The profile shows about 350,000 clones, around 84% of them singletons. Treatment described: some 19 received Ad26.COV2.S at low or high dose, single or two shots; about 5 received placebo; per-sample allocation not given. Day 63 following the first vaccine or placebo injection was when the samples were taken. This sample comprised peripheral blood, obtained in a trial of Ad26.COV2.S vaccine versus placebo. The origin of the receptors is a person aged 18 to 65 who received the Ad26.COV2.S COVID-19 vaccine or a placebo.

This chain connects TRBV18 to TRBJ1-5; D is uncertain. This CDR3 comprises 16 residues. V was shortened by 1 base and J by 0 bases, with 10 bases between the two germline ends. The germline V gene has CDR1 KGHSH and CDR2 LQKENI. In DNA, the CDR3 is TGTGCCAGCTCACCACGGGCGGTTTATAGCAATCAGCCCCAGCATTTT. Translating it yields CASSPRAVYSNQPQHF. Together with reference TRBV18 and TRBJ1-5, the CDR3 gives the full variable domain: NAGVMQNPRHLVRRRGQEARLRCSPMKGHSHVYWYRQLPEEGLKFMVYLQKENIIDESGMPKERFSAEFPKEGPSILRIQQVVRGDSAAYFCASSPRAVYSNQPQHFGDGTRLSIL.

V is TRBV6-2 or TRBV6-3 and J is TRBJ2-1, with D perhaps matching TRBD1 (6 bases). The V end lost 1 base, the J end lost 10 bases, and 11 bases lay between the germline ends. The CDR3 is 13 residues long. CDR1 is MNHEY, CDR2 SVGEGT, per germline. CDR3 residues: CASSYWADREQFF. DNA of the CDR3: TGTGCCAGCAGTTACTGGGCGGACAGAGAGCAGTTCTTC.

V usage is TRBV7-2 and J usage is TRBJ2-7, with 11 bases aligning to TRBD2. Trimming removed 5 bases from V and 2 bases from J; junction bases left unmatched: 8. CDR3 length: 16 residues. Germline CDR1 and CDR2: SGHTA and FQGNSA. CDR3 DNA: TGTGCCAGCAGCCCAGCGCTAGCGGGAGGCACCTACGAGCAGTACTTC. Its translation is CASSPALAGGTYEQYF. Variable domain in full (rest from reference TRBV7-2 and TRBJ2-7): GAGVSQSPSNKVTEKGKDVELRCDPISGHTALYWYRQSLGQGLEFLIYFQGNSAPDKSGLPSDRFSAERTGGSVSTLTIQRTQQEDSAVYLCASSPALAGGTYEQYFGPGTRLTVT.

V is TRBV18 and J is TRBJ2-2, with D hard to call. The CDR3 is 16 residues long. V lost 2 bases, J lost 0 bases, and 10 bases lay in between. The V gene's germline CDR1 is KGHSH and CDR2 LQKENI. The CDR3 protein is CASSPERPSNTGELFF. The CDR3, as DNA: TGTGCCAGCTCACCAGAGCGCCCGTCGAACACCGGGGAGCTGTTTTTT.

The chain is built from TRBV2 and TRBJ2-1, with 7 nucleotides matching TRBD2. There are 17 residues in the CDR3. CDR1 is SNHLY and CDR2 is FYNNEI in the germline V gene. V was pared by 2 bases and J by 0 bases, with 7 bases of the junction left unmatched. The CDR3 protein is CASSERERGSSYNEQFF. CDR3 nucleotide sequence: TGTGCCAGCAGTGAAAGGGAGCGGGGAAGCTCCTACAATGAGCAGTTCTTC.

The V and J genes are TRBV27 and TRBJ1-1, with TRBD1 matching 12 bases. The CDR3 spans 14 residues. In germline, CDR1 is MNHEY, CDR2 SMNVEV (reference sequence). The V gene end was trimmed by 3 bases and the J gene end by 14 bases; junction bases not matched to a gene: 10. The CDR3 DNA is TGTGCCAGCAGTTTTTCGGGGACAGGGGGCTCAAACTTCTTT. This encodes CASSFSGTGGSNFF.

V and J are TRBV5-1 and TRBJ1-1; 7 bases map to TRBD1. Unmatched junction bases numbered 5, after V lost 2 bases and J lost 4 bases. This CDR3 spans 14 amino acids. Per germline, CDR1 SGHRS and CDR2 YFSETQ. DNA of the CDR3: TGCGCCAGCAGCTTCGACAGGGCGGGCACTGAAGCTTTCTTT. Its translation is CASSFDRAGTEAFF.

The rearrangement uses TRBV13 and TRBJ1-4; D is unclear. V dropped 3 bases and J dropped 5 bases, with 19 bases sitting between them. The CDR3 totals 17 residues. Germline V gives CDR1 PRHDT, CDR2 FYEKMQ (reference sequence). The DNA of the CDR3 is TGTGCCAGCAGCTTTGGAAGATTAGAAGGGCCAAATGAAAAACTGTTTTTT. As protein: CASSFGRLEGPNEKLFF.

V is TRBV3-1 (or the pseudogene TRBV3-2) and J is TRBJ2-5; tentative D call: TRBD1 (7 bases). This CDR3 has 13 residues. Trimming shortened V by 6 bases and J by 3 bases, and 11 bases separated the two germline ends. Germline V gene lookup returns CDR1 LGHDT and CDR2 YNNKEL (reference sequence). CDR3 DNA sequence: TGTGCCAGCAGGTTCAGGGGGGAAGAGACCCAGTACTTC. Protein product: CASRFRGEETQYF.

V usage is TRBV11-2 and J usage is TRBJ2-2; the match to TRBD2 covers 10 bases. Losses at the gene ends were 5 bases for V and 0 bases for J; bases not matched to a gene: 6. The CDR3 is made up of 17 amino acids. Germline-derived CDR1 and CDR2 are SGHAT and FQNNGV. CDR3 DNA sequence: TGTGCCAGCAGCCCAACTAGCGGGACTCCGAACACCGGGGAGCTGTTTTTT. This gives the protein CASSPTSGTPNTGELFF.